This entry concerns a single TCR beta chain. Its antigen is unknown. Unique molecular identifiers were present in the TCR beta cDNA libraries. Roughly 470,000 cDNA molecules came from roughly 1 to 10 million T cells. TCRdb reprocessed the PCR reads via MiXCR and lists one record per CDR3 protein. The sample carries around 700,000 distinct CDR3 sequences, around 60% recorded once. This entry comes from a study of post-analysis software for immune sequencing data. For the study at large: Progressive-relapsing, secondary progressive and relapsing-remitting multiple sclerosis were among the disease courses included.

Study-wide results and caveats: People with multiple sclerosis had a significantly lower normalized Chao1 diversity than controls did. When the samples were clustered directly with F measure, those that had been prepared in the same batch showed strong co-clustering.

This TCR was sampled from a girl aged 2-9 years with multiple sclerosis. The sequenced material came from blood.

In DNA form, the CDR3 reads TGCGCCAGCAGGGCCGGGACAGGGTTGGGAGAGACCCAGTACTTC. The encoded protein is CASRAGTGLGETQYF. This chain uses TRBV10-2 with TRBJ2-5; 9 nucleotides match TRBD1. From germline, CDR1 is WSHSY and CDR2 SAAADI. This CDR3 has 15 residues. The trim removed 6 bases at V and 4 bases at J, leaving 9 bases unmatched.